This T cell receptor (beta chain) was documented in a study of early T cells in non-severe SARS-CoV-2 infection. The TCR library protocol attached unique molecular identifiers to the individual cDNA molecules. MiXCR was run by TCRdb on the 5' RACE reads, yielding one entry per CDR3 protein. The repertoire holds 75,000 to 80,000 distinct CDR3 sequences, with about 11% as singletons. Trimming shortened V by 1 base and J by 6 bases, and 4 bases separated the two germline ends. Germline V CDR1 and CDR2: LGHDT, YNNKEL (reference sequence). The CDR3 covers 11 residues. Note on this clonotype: The target antigen is unknown.

Regarding the study as a whole: The study's VDJdb matching favored anti-spike CD8 responses and missed private and CD4 specificities.

The source is an adult who was a healthcare worker with PCR-confirmed SARS-CoV-2 infection or an uninfected control (not recorded which). Sequencing used whole blood, obtained at baseline. V usage is TRBV3-1 and J usage is TRBJ2-7; no clear D. The CDR3 is CASSQGVEQYF. In DNA form, the CDR3 reads TGTGCCAGCAGCCAAGGGGTCGAGCAGTACTTC.